The present entry profiles one T cell receptor beta chain with its context. The specificity of this receptor is unknown. Nothing much larger sits one base from this clone, and base qualities are not available. Counted from cysteine to phenylalanine, this CDR3 has 16 amino acids. Only CDR3 DNA remains: 48 bases, in frame from the first base. A distance of 14 bases separates the germline ends of V and J, which lose 5 bases and 0 bases respectively. Libraries came from PCR. Reads for this sample came from an Illumina HiSeq 2500. TCR library preparation used molecular barcoding, with unique molecular identifiers applied to normalize quantification of the TCRbeta repertoire. The public sequencing data were trimmed at Q25 with fastp and processed into clonotypes with MiXCR by TCRdb, which kept only in-frame beta chains. Identical CDR3 protein sequences are pooled into one entry, listed with their most common genes and DNA. Across this sample there are approximately 800,000 distinct CDR3 sequences, with approximately 15% seen only once. The biggest ten clones account for around 5% of the sample.

The sample originates from a study of T-cell reconstitution after alpha-beta-depleted transplantation in children listed by TCRdb under 2016. About the full investigation: Using TCR repertoire profiling, the study followed T-cell immune reconstitution in a quantitative way in children after TCRalphabeta/CD19-depleted allogeneic hematopoietic cell transplantation. Summary of the overall study and its limitations: Hyperexpanded clone frequencies declined over subsequent months; after one year, T-cell counts and TCRbeta diversity were mostly attributed to newly produced T cells. The high TCRbeta diversity at day 60 in some patients was ascribed to recipient T cells and intrathymic progenitors that had survived conditioning. Apparently early alphabetaT-cell count recovery about two months after transplant reportedly relied on only several hundred rapidly expanded clones derived from non-depleted graft cells.

According to the study, the label for this sample's treatment or condition signals: allogeneic hematopoietic cell transplantation with graft depleted of TCRalphabeta T cells and CD19 B cells. The children who served as transplant recipients had been given grafts of TCRalphabeta/CD19-depleted allogeneic hematopoietic cells. This receptor was obtained from a male patient aged 5 to 17 who had a stem cell transplant for acute lymphoblastic leukemia, so the T cells may come from the graft donor. Sample: PBMCs, mostly from graft donor cells, taken 360 days after TCRalphabeta/CD19-depleted stem cell transplant. The rearrangement joined TRBV12-3 or TRBV12-4 to TRBJ2-1, with no reliable assignment of the D segment. The nucleotides are TGTGCCAGCAGTCTCGACTCCCGAAGCTCCTACAATGAGCAGTTCTTC. Its translation reads: CASSLDSRSSYNEQFF.